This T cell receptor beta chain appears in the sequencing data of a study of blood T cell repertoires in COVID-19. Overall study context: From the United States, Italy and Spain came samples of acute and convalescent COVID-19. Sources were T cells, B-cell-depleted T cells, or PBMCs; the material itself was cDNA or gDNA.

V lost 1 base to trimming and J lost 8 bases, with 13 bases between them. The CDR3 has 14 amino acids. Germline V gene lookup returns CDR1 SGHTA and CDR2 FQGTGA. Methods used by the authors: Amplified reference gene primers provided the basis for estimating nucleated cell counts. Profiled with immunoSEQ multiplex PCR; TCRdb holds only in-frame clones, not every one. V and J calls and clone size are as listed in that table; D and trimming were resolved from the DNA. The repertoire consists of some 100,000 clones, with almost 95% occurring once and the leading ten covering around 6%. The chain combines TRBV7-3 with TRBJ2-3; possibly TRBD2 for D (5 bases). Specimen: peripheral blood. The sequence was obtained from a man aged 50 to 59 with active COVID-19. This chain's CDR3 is CASSLMAGSGTQYF. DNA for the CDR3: TGTGCCAGCAGCTTAATGGCGGGTTCAGGTACGCAGTATTTT. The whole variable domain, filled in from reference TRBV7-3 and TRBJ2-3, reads GAGVSQTPSNKVTEKGKYVELRCDPISGHTALYWYRQSLGQGPEFLIYFQGTGAADDSGLPNDRFFAVRPEGSVSTLKIQRTERGDSAVYLCASSLMAGSGTQYFGPGTRLTVL.